This T cell receptor (beta chain) was sequenced for a study of T-cell memory formation after mild COVID-19. The CDR3 runs 16 residues. The V and J ends lost 7 bases and 2 bases, in that order; junction bases with no gene match: 10. CDR1 is SGHTA, CDR2 FQGNSA, per germline. Only a few counts were recorded for this clonotype. Sample barcodes and UMIs were carried by the TCR alpha and TCR beta cDNA libraries that 5'RACE generated with constant-segment primers. MiXCR, applied by TCRdb to the 5' RACE reads, yields one record per CDR3 protein. This sample has approximately 400,000 distinct CDR3 sequences, with roughly 18% found just once.

V gene TRBV7-2 combines with J gene TRBJ2-7, with 11 bases aligning to TRBD1. The receptor was isolated from a man aged 18 to 30 who had mild COVID-19 (a few samples of this study predate the infection). Cell type and time point are not known. Sample: PBMCs or a T cell subset sorted from them (not recorded which). CDR3 protein: CASNRRTGQGAYEQYF. Here the CDR3 DNA reads TGTGCCAGCAACCGAAGAACGGGACAGGGGGCCTACGAGCAGTACTTC. Drawing the rest from reference TRBV7-2 and TRBJ2-7, the complete variable domain is GAGVSQSPSNKVTEKGKDVELRCDPISGHTALYWYRQSLGQGLEFLIYFQGNSAPDKSGLPSDRFSAERTGGSVSTLTIQRTQQEDSAVYLCASNRRTGQGAYEQYFGPGTRLTVT.